These 23 T cell receptor beta chains originate from one sample sequenced in a study of cytomegalovirus exposure and HLA in healthy donors. TCRdb's copy holds only in-frame clones and misses some; the assay was immunoSEQ multiplex PCR. The sample includes around 170,000 clones, approximately 90% of them seen just once. The source material was PBMCs. All receptors come from a man aged 18 to 35 in good health and CMV-seronegative.

V is TRBV6-5 and J is TRBJ1-1; 8 bases map to TRBD1. The CDR3 runs 16 residues. J was trimmed by 4 bases and V by 0 bases; bases with no gene match: 7. Germline CDR1 MNHEY, CDR2 SVGAGI. The DNA of the CDR3 is TGTGCCAGCAGTTACTCGGTTGGACAGGGCGGCACTGAAGCTTTCTTT. Encoded protein: CASSYSVGQGGTEAFF.

The rearrangement joins TRBV7-2 to TRBJ2-1; possible D gene TRBD1, 6 bases. V shed 4 bases and J shed 0 bases, with 13 bases lying between them. Germline V lookup: CDR1 SGHTA, CDR2 FQGNSA. The CDR3 is 16 residues long. CDR3 in DNA: TGTGCCAGCAGCTCCAATACAGGGAGCTCCTACAATGAGCAGTTCTTC. Amino acid sequence: CASSSNTGSSYNEQFF.

This chain connects TRBV5-1 to TRBJ1-3; a weak D match, TRBD1 (6 bases). Germline V lookup: CDR1 SGHRS, CDR2 YFSETQ. Trimming removed 5 bases from V and 4 bases from J, with 13 bases in between. There are 14 residues in the CDR3. CDR3 bases: TGCGCCAGCAGAATGGAACAGGGAGGAAACACCATATATTTT. This codes for CASRMEQGGNTIYF.

The chain couples TRBV7-9 to TRBJ1-1; D not certain. Germline V gives CDR1 SEHNR, CDR2 FQNEAQ (reference sequence). This CDR3 spans 14 amino acids. V was clipped by 7 bases and J by 1 base, with 13 bases between them. CDR3 coding DNA: TGTGCCAGCACCCCTCCCGCGGCGAACACTGAAGCTTTCTTT. Residues: CASTPPAANTEAFF.

This clone has a single count. This chain connects TRBV7-9 to TRBJ1-4; unclear D gene. The CDR3 covers 15 residues. V lost 5 bases, J lost 7 bases, and 17 bases lay in between. In germline, CDR1 is SEHNR, CDR2 FQNEAQ (reference sequence). The CDR3 sequence is CASSPLGGLGEKLFF. The CDR3, as DNA: TGTGCCAGCAGCCCCCTGGGAGGGTTGGGTGAAAAACTGTTTTTT.

This clone occurred once. The V gene is TRBV6-5, the J gene TRBJ1-1; D is unclear. The V and J ends lost 0 bases and 1 base respectively, with 9 bases between them. The CDR3 covers 15 residues. The germline CDR1 and CDR2 sequences are MNHEY and SVGAGI. The CDR3 reads CASSYSNPGNTEAFF. CDR3 nucleotides: TGTGCCAGCAGTTACTCGAATCCAGGGAACACTGAAGCTTTCTTT.

This clone has just one count. This chain uses TRBV6-1 with TRBJ2-3; TRBD2 aligns across 10 bases. Germline CDR1 and CDR2: MNHNS and SASEGT. The CDR3 runs 15 residues. Trimming at V came to 3 bases and at J to 4 bases, leaving 4 bases not matched to a gene. The CDR3 region has the DNA TGTGCCAGCAGTGATGGTAGCGGGGGGTCAGATACGCAGTATTTT. This codes for CASSDGSGGSDTQYF.

The J gene is TRBJ1-5, the V gene TRBV6-5; no clear D. V was shortened by 2 bases and J by 5 bases, with 7 bases between the two germline ends. Germline V gene lookup returns CDR1 MNHEY and CDR2 SVGAGI. The CDR3 contains 13 residues. Here the CDR3 DNA reads TGTGCCAGCAGTTACACGGAGGATCAGCCCCAGCATTTT. This gives the protein CASSYTEDQPQHF.

DNA of the CDR3: TGTGCCAGCAGCGATCCGGGACAGGGGAGGGGCTCCTACGAGCAGTACTTC. This translates into CASSDPGQGRGSYEQYF. The rearrangement uses TRBV28 and TRBJ2-7; 10 bases match TRBD1. The CDR3 covers 17 residues. The J segment lost 0 bases and the V segment lost 6 bases, leaving 11 bases of the junction unmatched. Per the germline V gene, CDR1 is MDHEN and CDR2 is SYDVKM.

The J gene is TRBJ1-3, the V gene TRBV5-4; a possible D gene is TRBD1 (5 bases). Trimming took off 3 bases at V and 2 bases at J, with 9 bases between the two ends. Germline CDR1 reads SGHNT; CDR2 reads YYREEE (reference sequence). CDR3 length: 14 residues. CDR3 DNA: TGTGCCAGCAGCTCAAAAGGGGCTGGAAACACCATATATTTT. It translates to CASSSKGAGNTIYF.

CDR3 DNA sequence: TGTGCCAGCAGAGAGACAGGGTACAGCTATGGCTACACCTTC. Amino acids: CASRETGYSYGYTF. The chain combines TRBV6-1 with TRBJ1-2; 7 bases agree with TRBD1. V lost 6 bases, J lost 4 bases, and 8 bases stayed unmatched. Germline CDR1 reads MNHNS; CDR2 reads SASEGT. The CDR3 totals 14 residues.

The chain joins TRBV5-1 to TRBJ1-1, with D tentatively TRBD1 (6 bases). CDR1 and CDR2 from the germline V gene are SGHRS and YFSETQ. V gave up 6 bases and J gave up 1 base, with 19 bases separating them. The CDR3 is 16 residues long. Here the CDR3 reads CASTLQQGVSNTEAFF. DNA for the CDR3: TGCGCCAGCACCCTCCAACAGGGAGTGTCGAACACTGAAGCTTTCTTT. Full variable domain (missing parts from reference TRBV5-1 and TRBJ1-1): KAGVTQTPRYLIKTRGQQVTLSCSPISGHRSVSWYQQTPGQGLQFLFEYFSETQRNKGNFPGRFSGRQFSNSRSEMNVSTLELGDSALYLCASTLQQGVSNTEAFFGQGTRLTVV.

This chain joins TRBV7-2 and TRBJ2-1; 9 nucleotides agree with TRBD2. The CDR3 covers 15 residues. V was pared by 7 bases and J by 4 bases, with 8 bases of the junction left unmatched. From germline, CDR1 is SGHTA and CDR2 FQGNSA. CDR3 in amino acids: CASTQWTSEYNEQFF. CDR3 DNA: TGTGCCAGCACCCAATGGACTAGCGAGTACAATGAGCAGTTCTTC.

This clone was counted a single time. V and J are TRBV18 and TRBJ1-5, with a weak D call TRBD1 (6 bases). The germline V gene has CDR1 KGHSH and CDR2 LQKENI. The CDR3 covers 15 residues. The germline V and J ends were trimmed by 6 bases and 5 bases, with 17 bases remaining between them. The CDR3 bases are TGTGCCAGCTCGCTTATGCAGGGGAGCGATCAGCCCCAGCATTTT. Translated, it gives CASSLMQGSDQPQHF.

The CDR3 DNA follows: TGTGCCAGCAGCGTAGGCGGGAGAGTGACCGGGGAGCTGTTTTTT. Amino acid sequence: CASSVGGRVTGELFF. This chain connects TRBV9 to TRBJ2-2; 7 bases match TRBD2. Trimming cost V 0 bases and J 5 bases; bases outside gene matches: 4. Per the germline V gene, CDR1 is SGDLS and CDR2 is YYNGEE. This CDR3 spans 15 amino acids. Full variable domain (outside the CDR3, taken from reference TRBV9 and TRBJ2-2): DSGVTQTPKHLITATGQRVTLRCSPRSGDLSVYWYQQSLDQGLQFLIQYYNGEERAKGNILERFSAQQFPDLHSELNLSSLELGDSALYFCASSVGGRVTGELFFGEGSRLTVL.

The chain employs TRBV5-4 and TRBJ1-2, with D hard to call. V gave up 5 bases and J gave up 4 bases, with 12 bases separating them. The CDR3 consists of 13 residues. CDR1 and CDR2 (germline): SGHNT, YYREEE (reference sequence). The CDR3 sequence is CASRRGHGYGYTF. CDR3 bases: TGTGCCAGCAGGAGAGGGCACGGCTATGGCTACACCTTC. The full variable domain, rest sourced from reference TRBV5-4 and TRBJ1-2, is ETGVTQSPTHLIKTRGQQVTLRCSSQSGHNTVSWYQQALGQGPQFIFQYYREEENGRGNFPPRFSGLQFPNYSSELNVNALELDDSALYLCASRRGHGYGYTFGSGTRLTVV.

This clone came up once. The chain carries TRBV27 and TRBJ1-1, with D possibly matching TRBD1 (5 bases). The V gene's germline CDR1 is MNHEY and CDR2 SMNVEV (reference sequence). This CDR3 has 14 residues. V was cut by 1 base and J by 10 bases, with 16 bases left in between. DNA for the CDR3: TGTGCCAGCAGTTTATTAGGAGGGTTGGGGGGAGCTTTCTTT. Its translation: CASSLLGGLGGAFF.

This chain connects TRBV5-1 to TRBJ2-1; 9 bases are shared with TRBD1. Trimming at V came to 5 bases and at J to 6 bases, leaving 6 bases not matched to a gene. The CDR3 contains 14 residues. The germline gives CDR1 SGHRS, CDR2 YFSETQ. The CDR3 nucleotides read TGCGCCAGCAGTTCCGGGACAGGGTCCAATGAGCAGTTCTTC. Amino acids: CASSSGTGSNEQFF.

This clone has a single count. The V gene is TRBV7-8, the J gene TRBJ1-6; D is uncertain. This CDR3 is built from 14 residues. Between the trimmed V and J ends, which lost 2 bases and 4 bases, there was a span of 6 bases. The germline CDR1 and CDR2 sequences are SGHVS and FQNEAQ. The CDR3 is CASSLWEYNSPLHF. In DNA form, the CDR3 reads TGTGCCAGCAGCTTATGGGAGTATAATTCACCCCTCCACTTT.

The chain combines TRBV2 with TRBJ2-5; D remains unclear. Germline CDR1 SNHLY, CDR2 FYNNEI. The CDR3 has 11 amino acids. V gave up 4 bases and J gave up 4 bases, with 4 bases separating them. CDR3 region: CASSALETQYF. The CDR3, as DNA: TGTGCCAGCAGTGCTTTAGAGACCCAGTACTTC. The variable domain in full, completed from reference TRBV2 and TRBJ2-5, reads EPEVTQTPSHQVTQMGQEVILRCVPISNHLYFYWYRQILGQKVEFLVSFYNNEISEKSEIFDDQFSVERPDGSNFTLKIRSTKLEDSAMYFCASSALETQYFGPGTRLLVL.

The chain couples TRBV6-5 to TRBJ2-5; 11 positions match TRBD1. The junction had 10 bases not matched to a gene; V was cut back by 7 bases and J by 6 bases. This CDR3 spans 15 amino acids. CDR1 is MNHEY and CDR2 is SVGAGI in the germline V gene. The CDR3 reads CASTELGQGAQTQYF. The CDR3 nucleotides read TGTGCCAGCACCGAACTAGGACAGGGGGCACAGACCCAGTACTTC.

The V gene is TRBV7-9, the J gene TRBJ2-7; possibly TRBD2 for D (6 bases). This CDR3 is built from 16 residues. V gave up 4 bases and J gave up 3 bases, with 19 bases separating them. The germline V gene encodes CDR1 SEHNR and CDR2 FQNEAQ (reference sequence). The CDR3 here is CASSSPGGTRDYEQYF. Here the CDR3 DNA reads TGTGCCAGCAGCTCCCCCGGAGGGACCCGGGACTACGAGCAGTACTTC.

V gene TRBV6-5 combines with J gene TRBJ2-3, with 8 nucleotides matching TRBD2. CDR1 MNHEY and CDR2 SVGAGI come from the germline V gene. V lost 6 bases to trimming and J lost 0 bases; unmatched junction nucleotides: 5. The CDR3 runs to 15 residues. CDR3 residues: CASSLSSGSTDTQYF. In DNA, the CDR3 is TGTGCCAGCAGCCTTTCTAGCGGGAGCACAGATACGCAGTATTTT.